This is a list of T cell receptor beta chains from one sample in a study of T cell responses to AZD1222 COVID-19 vaccine. Data came from immunoSEQ multiplex PCR; TCRdb stores just in-frame clones and leaves some out. This table has more than 150,000 clones, 94% appearing once. The sample in question was peripheral blood, obtained on day 0 of AZD1222 vaccination. These receptors were taken from an adult in good health. CDR3s include the opening cysteine and the closing phenylalanine or tryptophan. Each record gives: J gene, CDR3 length, clone size, V gene, D gene, CDR3 protein, CDR3 DNA. D genes are given only for firm matches. The size field is filled for only some rows; it gives once, few, many or a size class.

TRBJ1-5 | 14 | NA | TRBV12-5 | NA | CASGLGRTNQPQHF | TGTGCTAGTGGTTTGGGACGGACTAATCAGCCCCAGCATTTT
TRBJ1-2 | 13 | NA | TRBV28 | NA | CASISLGGWGYTF | TGTGCCAGCATCTCACTGGGGGGCTGGGGCTACACCTTC
TRBJ2-1 | 15 | NA | TRBV19 | TRBD2 | CASTTGTRGNNEQFF | TGTGCCAGTACCACCGGGACTAGAGGGAACAATGAGCAGTTCTTC
TRBJ2-1 | 15 | NA | TRBV20-1 | TRBD2 | CSASASGRPYNEQFF | TGCAGTGCTAGTGCTAGCGGGAGGCCCTACAATGAGCAGTTCTTC
TRBJ1-5 | 15 | NA | TRBV28 | NA | CASHLRDGRIGAQHF | TGTGCCAGCCACCTCCGGGACGGGCGAATTGGGGCCCAGCATTTT
TRBJ1-1 | 10 | NA | TRBV7-9 | NA | CASSGSEAFF | TGTGCCAGCAGCGGCAGTGAAGCTTTCTTT
TRBJ1-1 | 14 | NA | TRBV27 | TRBD1 | CASSLAGGTVEAFF | TGTGCCAGCAGTTTAGCGGGGGGGACAGTTGAAGCTTTCTTT
TRBJ1-5 | 17 | NA | TRBV28 | TRBD1 | CASSSPKPGGWNQPQHF | TGTGCCAGCAGTTCCCCCAAGCCAGGGGGCTGGAATCAGCCCCAGCATTTT
TRBJ2-2 | 15 | NA | TRBV30 | NA | CAWIIGGMNTGELFF | TGTGCCTGGATAATAGGCGGGATGAACACCGGGGAGCTGTTTTTT
TRBJ2-1 | 13 | NA | TRBV19 | NA | CASSEGGLWEQFF | TGTGCCAGTAGTGAGGGCGGGCTCTGGGAGCAGTTCTTC
TRBJ2-1 | 14 | NA | TRBV10-3 | NA | CAISESGGYNEQFF | TGTGCCATCAGTGAGTCGGGCGGGTACAATGAGCAGTTCTTC
TRBJ1-5 | 15 | few | TRBV5-1 | NA | CASSRTGLGNQPQHF | TGCGCCAGCAGCCGTACGGGACTAGGGAATCAGCCCCAGCATTTT
TRBJ2-1 | 13 | NA | TRBV28 | TRBD2 | CALGGRALGEQFF | TGTGCCCTAGGCGGGAGGGCTTTGGGTGAGCAGTTCTTC
TRBJ1-1 | 18 | NA | TRBV11-2 | NA | CASSLVPAGILVNTEAFF | TGTGCCAGCAGCTTAGTACCCGCCGGGATCCTCGTGAACACTGAAGCTTTCTTT
TRBJ2-1 | 16 | NA | TRBV29-1 | TRBD2 | CSYIKPRLAGENEQFF | TGCAGCTACATTAAGCCTCGACTAGCGGGAGAAAATGAGCAGTTCTTC
TRBJ1-1 | 13 | NA | TRBV29-1 | NA | CSVQSGTVTEAFF | TGCAGCGTGCAATCCGGGACGGTAACTGAAGCTTTCTTT
TRBJ1-5 | 13 | NA | TRBV10-3 | NA | CAISAVANQPQHF | TGTGCCATCAGTGCCGTCGCCAATCAGCCCCAGCATTTT
TRBJ1-6 | 14 | NA | TRBV28 | NA | CASSLVLYNSPLHF | TGTGCCAGCAGTTTAGTATTGTATAATTCACCCCTCCACTTT
TRBJ2-5 | 14 | NA | TRBV6-5 | NA | CASSYSGATETQYF | TGTGCCAGCAGTTACTCAGGGGCTACGGAGACCCAGTACTTC
TRBJ1-5 | 14 | NA | TRBV15 | NA | CATSRDPGVTAQHF | TGTGCCACCAGCAGAGACCCCGGGGTGACGGCCCAGCATTTT
TRBJ1-4 | 12 | once | TRBV30 | NA | CAWSDRPLRLFF | TGTGCCTGGAGTGACCGTCCCTTGCGACTGTTTTTT
TRBJ2-6 | 18 | NA | TRBV5-1 | TRBD2 | CASSLDRREGSGANVLTF | TGCGCCAGCAGCTTGGACAGGCGGGAGGGTTCTGGGGCCAACGTCCTGACTTTC
TRBJ1-5 | 16 | NA | TRBV23-1 | NA | CASVPARTDSNQPQHF | TGCGCCAGCGTCCCCGCCCGGACGGATAGCAATCAGCCCCAGCATTTT
TRBJ1-3 | 15 | NA | TRBV19 | NA | CASSMGRASGNTIYF | TGTGCCAGTAGTATGGGGAGGGCCTCTGGAAACACCATATATTTT
TRBJ1-5 | 15 | NA | TRBV5-8 | NA | CASPQVQGTIQPQHF | TGTGCCAGCCCCCAAGTACAGGGTACCATTCAGCCCCAGCATTTT
TRBJ1-6 | 16 | once | TRBV19 | TRBD1 | CASSMRTGGRRSPLHF | TGTGCCAGTAGTATGAGGACAGGGGGACGTCGGTCACCCCTCCACTTT
TRBJ1-4 | 12 | NA | TRBV28 | NA | CASGGFNEKLFF | TGTGCCAGCGGGGGGTTCAATGAAAAACTGTTTTTT
TRBJ2-5 | 15 | NA | TRBV7-8 | NA | CASSLGAGGQETQYF | TGTGCCAGCAGCTTAGGAGCTGGGGGCCAAGAGACCCAGTACTTC
TRBJ2-7 | 16 | few | TRBV7-9 | TRBD2 | CASSLDAGGRIYEQYF | TGTGCCAGCAGCTTAGACGCGGGGGGGAGGATCTACGAGCAGTACTTC
TRBJ1-1 | 14 | once | TRBV5-1 | NA | CASSLPQGNTEAFF | TGCGCCAGCAGCTTGCCACAGGGAAACACTGAAGCTTTCTTT
TRBJ1-2 | 16 | NA | TRBV27 | TRBD1 | CASRPTQGQGNGGYTF | TGTGCCAGCAGACCCACCCAGGGACAGGGAAATGGTGGCTACACCTTC
TRBJ2-2 | 12 | NA | TRBV2 | NA | CASRWRSEELFF | TGTGCCAGCAGATGGCGGTCCGAAGAGCTGTTTTTT
TRBJ1-3 | 17 | NA | TRBV7-6 | NA | CASSLYRATETGNTIYF | TGTGCCAGCAGCTTATACAGGGCGACGGAAACCGGAAACACCATATATTTT
TRBJ2-3 | 16 | NA | TRBV7-8 | TRBD1 | CASSLARTGVADTQYF | TGTGCCAGCAGCTTAGCTAGGACAGGGGTTGCAGATACGCAGTATTTT
TRBJ1-5 | 16 | NA | TRBV19 | NA | CASSLGSRALNQPQHF | TGTGCCAGTAGTCTGGGATCCCGGGCCCTCAATCAGCCCCAGCATTTT
TRBJ2-5 | 13 | NA | TRBV27 | NA | CASSFLGSETQYF | TGTGCCAGCAGTTTCCTCGGGAGCGAGACCCAGTACTTC
TRBJ2-1 | 16 | NA | TRBV27 | NA | CASSLVAGGRGNEQFF | TGTGCCAGCAGTCTAGTAGCCGGAGGGAGAGGTAATGAGCAGTTCTTC
TRBJ1-2 | 13 | NA | TRBV24-1 | TRBD1 | CATSDVRGYGYTF | TGTGCCACCAGTGATGTCAGGGGGTATGGCTACACCTTC
TRBJ1-3 | 15 | NA | TRBV7-9 | NA | CASSPRGTSGNTIYF | TGTGCCAGCAGCCCTAGAGGTACAAGTGGAAACACCATATATTTT
TRBJ1-6 | 15 | NA | TRBV28 | NA | CASSAAQTDNSPLHF | TGTGCCAGCAGCGCCGCCCAGACAGATAATTCACCCCTCCACTTT
TRBJ1-1 | 15 | NA | TRBV7-2 | TRBD1 | CASSLVGGQGAEAFF | TGTGCCAGCAGCTTAGTTGGGGGACAGGGGGCGGAAGCTTTCTTT
TRBJ2-4 | 16 | once | TRBV6-5 | TRBD1 | CASSYSQGWAKNIQYF | TGTGCCAGCAGTTACTCACAGGGGTGGGCCAAAAACATTCAGTACTTC
TRBJ2-1 | 17 | once | TRBV11-2 | TRBD2 | CASSLGLAGGVYNEQFF | TGTGCCAGCAGCTTAGGGCTAGCGGGAGGGGTCTACAATGAGCAGTTCTTC
TRBJ1-2 | 13 | NA | TRBV5-6 | NA | CASSLRTVGGYTF | TGTGCCAGCAGCTTGAGGACTGTAGGTGGCTACACCTTC
TRBJ1-1 | 13 | NA | TRBV6-5 | NA | CASSFAGSREAFF | TGTGCCAGCAGTTTTGCAGGGAGCCGAGAAGCTTTCTTT
TRBJ2-4 | 16 | NA | TRBV6-2/TRBV6-3 | NA | CASSSSHLLAKNIQYF | TGTGCCAGCAGTTCGTCGCACCTACTAGCCAAAAACATTCAGTACTTC
TRBJ1-3 | 13 | NA | TRBV27 | NA | CASSLAGGNTIYF | TGTGCCAGCAGTTTGGCGGGTGGGAACACCATATATTTT
TRBJ1-1 | 16 | NA | TRBV6-1 | NA | CASSESRPGLHTEAFF | TGTGCCAGCAGTGAGTCGCGACCAGGGCTCCACACTGAAGCTTTCTTT
TRBJ1-2 | 15 | NA | TRBV19 | NA | CASSIAGVTLYGYTF | TGTGCCAGTAGTATTGCCGGGGTGACCCTCTATGGCTACACCTTC
TRBJ2-5 | 16 | once | TRBV20-1 | NA | CSASALAGGRKETQYF | TGCAGTGCTAGTGCCCTGGCAGGCGGAAGAAAAGAGACCCAGTACTTC
TRBJ2-5 | 14 | NA | TRBV5-4 | TRBD2 | CASKGSGMRETQYF | TGTGCCAGCAAAGGTAGCGGGATGCGGGAGACCCAGTACTTC
TRBJ2-5 | 13 | NA | TRBV5-3 | NA | CARSLRDAGTQYF | TGTGCCAGAAGCTTGCGGGACGCCGGGACCCAGTACTTC
TRBJ2-1 | 13 | NA | TRBV27 | NA | CASSLRGTDEQFF | TGTGCCAGCAGTTTAAGAGGGACGGATGAGCAGTTCTTC
TRBJ2-1 | 15 | NA | TRBV5-1 | NA | CASSPRDTSYNEQFF | TGCGCCAGCAGCCCCCGGGACACCTCCTACAATGAGCAGTTCTTC
TRBJ1-2 | 13 | NA | TRBV19 | NA | CASSMRARVGYTF | TGTGCCAGTAGTATGCGGGCCCGGGTTGGCTACACCTTC